Each of the 20 T cell receptor beta chains below was sequenced from the same sample in a study of read filtering for tumor transcriptome and immune sequencing. The library was built from roughly 400 ng RNA with molecular barcoded adaptors for alpha/delta and beta/gamma chains. TCRdb reanalysed the reads using MiXCR and keeps one entry per CDR3 protein. The profile covers 14,000 to 15,000 distinct CDR3 sequences, with roughly 22% appearing a single time and around 84% taken by the ten largest. The sequenced sample was a population of CD138-negative cells sorted from bone marrow. The receptors here all came from a donor aged 40 or older with multiple myeloma.

This clonotype was picked up many times. This chain uses TRBV30 with TRBJ2-2; 8 nucleotides agree with TRBD1. Germline CDR1 and CDR2: GTSNPN and SVGIG (reference sequence). The J segment lost 6 bases and the V segment lost 3 bases, leaving 6 bases of the junction unmatched. The CDR3 contains 14 residues. In DNA form, the CDR3 reads TGTGCCTGGAGGTTGGACAGGGAGGCCGGGGAGCTGTTTTTT. It encodes CAWRLDREAGELFF. Full variable domain (remainder filled in from reference TRBV30 and TRBJ2-2): SQTIHQWPATLVQPVGSPLSLECTVEGTSNPNLYWYRQAAGRGLQLLFYSVGIGQISSEVPQNLSASRPQDRQFILSSKKLLLSDSGFYLCAWRLDREAGELFFGEGSRLTVL.

The chain carries TRBV30 and TRBJ1-5; TRBD1 might be the D (6 bases). V lost 7 bases, J lost 4 bases, and 14 bases lay in between. CDR1 and CDR2 (germline): GTSNPN, SVGIG (reference sequence). CDR3 length: 13 amino acids. CDR3 sequence: CASRSRGNQPQHF. The CDR3 DNA sequence: TGTGCCTCGCGGAGCAGGGGAAATCAGCCCCAGCATTTT.

Notes on this clonotype: One end of the junction is discordant with germline, which a read error may explain. The CDR3: CRARDPSGRTYEQYF. CDR3 coding DNA: TGCAGAGCTAGAGATCCTAGCGGGAGGACCTACGAGCAGTACTTC. The rearrangement uses TRBV20-1 and TRBJ2-7, with 11 bases that match TRBD2. Looked up from germline, CDR1 is DFQATT and CDR2 is SNEGSKA (reference sequence). The CDR3 totals 15 residues.

At least ten counts were recorded for this clonotype. The genes are TRBV29-1 and TRBJ2-7, with D unclear. CDR1 and CDR2 from the germline V gene are SQVTM and ANQGSEA. CDR3 length equals 13 residues. With 2 bases removed from V and 0 bases from J, the gap between germline ends came to 8 bases. In DNA form, the CDR3 reads TGCAGCGTTGAACTAGTATCCTCCTACGAGCAGTACTTC. Translated, it gives CSVELVSSYEQYF.

V and J are TRBV20-1 and TRBJ1-1; 7 bases match TRBD1. The germline V gene encodes CDR1 DFQATT and CDR2 SNEGSKA (reference sequence). The V gene end was trimmed by 4 bases and the J gene end by 1 base; junction bases not matched to a gene: 9. This CDR3 spans 15 amino acids. This CDR3 reads CSATSQNRGNTEAFF. DNA for the CDR3: TGCAGTGCTACAAGTCAAAACAGGGGGAACACTGAAGCTTTCTTT.

The V and J genes are TRBV19 and TRBJ2-1; maybe TRBD2 (6 bases). Per the germline V gene, CDR1 is LNHDA and CDR2 is SQIVND (reference sequence). The length of the CDR3 is 13 residues. The V and J ends lost 2 bases and 6 bases respectively, with 8 bases between them. The CDR3 loop reads CASSILRGNEQFF. As DNA, the CDR3 is TGTGCCAGTAGTATACTGCGGGGCAATGAGCAGTTCTTC.

For this clonotype: The junction and the germline gene differ at one end; a read error may be behind it. The CDR3 DNA reads TGTGCCAGCAGTTACTCTCCACGGGACAGCCATCTGGGGGCCAACGTCCTGGCTTTC. It yields the protein CASSYSPRDSHLGANVLAF. The chain recombines TRBV6-5 with TRBJ2-6; 7 bases align to TRBD1. Germline CDR1 reads MNHEY; CDR2 reads SVGAGI. The CDR3 totals 19 residues.

This sequence joins TRBV7-2 and TRBJ1-5; no clear D. Germline CDR1 is SGHTA and CDR2 is FQGNSA. CDR3 length: 13 residues. The germline V and J ends were trimmed by 1 base and 6 bases, with 7 bases remaining between them. The CDR3 reads CASSLGWSQPQHF. Here the CDR3 DNA reads TGTGCCAGCAGCTTAGGTTGGAGTCAGCCCCAGCATTTT.

Concerning this clonotype itself: With a much larger clone just one base away, this may be a read error. The rearrangement joins TRBV20-1 to TRBJ2-3; 7 bases match TRBD1. The CDR3 spans 14 residues. Per the germline V gene, CDR1 is DFQATT and CDR2 is SNEGSKA (reference sequence). The DNA for the CDR3 is TGCAGTGCTGAGCGACAGGGCAGTACAGATGCGCAGTATTTT. Translating it yields CSAERQGSTDAQYF.

This clonotype appeared many times. This chain links TRBV5-1 with TRBJ2-5; 12 nucleotides align to TRBD2. The CDR3 is made up of 16 amino acids. Unmatched junction bases numbered 3, after V lost 1 base and J lost 2 bases. Germline V gene sequence: CDR1 SGHRS, CDR2 YFSETQ. Here the CDR3 reads CASSLRLAGGQETQYF. The CDR3, as DNA: TGCGCCAGCAGCTTGCGGCTAGCGGGGGGGCAAGAGACCCAGTACTTC.

This clonotype is termed medium-sized. V and J are TRBV11-1 and TRBJ2-2; D not certain. CDR3 length: 12 amino acids. Trimming shortened V by 6 bases and J by 0 bases, and 2 bases separated the two germline ends. In germline, CDR1 is SGHAT, CDR2 FQDESV (reference sequence). The CDR3 here is CASSPNTGELFF. In nucleotides, the CDR3 is TGTGCCAGCAGTCCGAACACCGGGGAGCTGTTTTTT.

The table lists this clonotype with many counts. DNA for the CDR3: TGTGCCAGCAGCGTGAATGCCTACAATGAGCAGTTCTTC. Protein product: CASSVNAYNEQFF. V and J are TRBV9 and TRBJ2-1; D remains unclear. Between the trimmed V and J ends, which lost 2 bases and 2 bases, there was a span of 5 bases. The germline V gene encodes CDR1 SGDLS and CDR2 YYNGEE. CDR3 length: 13 residues.

This clonotype came up many times. The chain has TRBV2 and TRBJ2-1; 7 bases align to TRBD1. V lost 8 bases, J lost 9 bases, and 4 bases stayed unmatched. Germline V gene sequence: CDR1 SNHLY, CDR2 FYNNEI. The CDR3 covers 11 residues. Written as DNA, the CDR3 is TGTGCCAGCGAAACAGGGGCTGAGCAGTTCTTC. It codes for CASETGAEQFF.

Remarks on this clonotype: It may be a read error: a sequence one base away is much more abundant. The chain recombines TRBV7-2 with TRBJ2-2, with D perhaps TRBD1 (6 bases). CDR1 and CDR2 from the germline V gene are SGHTA and FQGNSA. The length of the CDR3 is 15 residues. CDR3 DNA: TGTGCCAGTGAACAGGGATATTATGGCACCGTGGAGCTGTTTTTT. Translation gives CASEQGYYGTVELFF. The full variable domain, in which reference TRBV7-2 and TRBJ2-2 provide the parts outside the CDR3, is GAGVSQSPSNKVTEKGKDVELRCDPISGHTALYWYRQSLGQGLEFLIYFQGNSAPDKSGLPSDRFSAERTGGSVSTLTIQRTQQEDSAVYLCASEQGYYGTVELFFGEGSRLTVL.

This clonotype qualifies as medium-sized. J is TRBJ2-1 and V is TRBV30; D gene ambiguous. Germline CDR1 and CDR2: GTSNPN and SVGIG (reference sequence). The CDR3 length is 15 residues. V was pared by 1 base and J by 4 bases, with 14 bases between. This CDR3 is CAWSGGGWEYNEQFF. DNA of the CDR3: TGTGCCTGGAGTGGAGGCGGCTGGGAATACAATGAGCAGTTCTTC.

This clonotype was recorded many times. V gene TRBV5-1 combines with J gene TRBJ2-1; a weak D match, TRBD1 (5 bases). This CDR3 has 13 amino acids. Germline V gene data show CDR1 as SGHRS and CDR2 as YFSETQ. The V gene lost 2 bases and the J gene lost 9 bases, with 12 bases spanning the gap. The CDR3 here is CASSLNTGPEQFF. The CDR3 DNA reads as TGCGCCAGCAGCTTAAATACAGGCCCTGAGCAGTTCTTC.

The J gene is TRBJ2-1, the V gene TRBV20-1, with 10 bases matching TRBD2. The CDR3 contains 15 residues. Trimming at V came to 6 bases and at J to 3 bases, leaving 8 bases not matched to a gene. Germline V gene data show CDR1 as DFQATT and CDR2 as SNEGSKA (reference sequence). CDR3 sequence reads: CSAAPGLALYNEQFF. CDR3 sequence (DNA): TGCAGTGCGGCGCCGGGACTAGCGCTCTACAATGAGCAGTTCTTC.

This clonotype was observed at least ten times. V and J are TRBV20-1 and TRBJ2-5, with 12 bases fitting TRBD2. The CDR3 spans 13 residues. The V and J ends lost 5 bases and 3 bases, in that order; junction bases with no gene match: 1. Germline values: CDR1 DFQATT, CDR2 SNEGSKA (reference sequence). The CDR3 reads CSAGLAGKETQYF. The DNA for the CDR3 is TGCAGTGCTGGACTAGCGGGGAAAGAGACCCAGTACTTC.

This clonotype was observed many times. CDR3 protein: CASTRDGTGELFF. The CDR3, as DNA: TGTGCCAGCACTCGAGACGGGACCGGGGAGCTGTTTTTT. The chain couples TRBV6-2 or TRBV6-3 to TRBJ2-2; D gene uncertain. V was clipped by 7 bases and J by 5 bases, with 11 bases between them. CDR3 size: 13 residues. CDR1 is MNHEY and CDR2 is SVGEGT in the germline V gene.

The chain recombines TRBV11-2 with TRBJ1-1; 8 nucleotides match TRBD1. J lost 5 bases, V lost 11 bases, and 19 bases had no gene match. Germline V gene lookup returns CDR1 SGHAT and CDR2 FQNNGV. The CDR3 contains 16 residues. The CDR3 loop is CAGNPNLPGGITEAFF. The CDR3 nucleotides read TGTGCCGGCAACCCGAACTTACCAGGGGGCATTACTGAAGCTTTCTTT.